This is a list of T cell receptor beta chains from one sample in a study of cytomegalovirus exposure and HLA in healthy donors. Assay used: immunoSEQ multiplex PCR; TCRdb lists only in-frame clones, some missing. The sample records approximately 260,000 clones, 65% to 90% being singletons. Sequencing used PBMCs. These receptors were obtained from a woman under 30 in good health and CMV-seronegative. Both conserved end residues are part of each CDR3. The D gene is left open where the match is weak. Rows may omit the clone size; those that give it use once, few, many or a size class.

clone size	D gene	V gene	J gene	CDR3 DNA	CDR3 protein
.	TRBD2	TRBV4-1	TRBJ2-1	TGCGCCAGCAGCCAAGATCCCACTAGCGGGAGGTTCTTC	CASSQDPTSGRFF
.	TRBD1	TRBV7-2	TRBJ1-3	TGTGCCAGCAGCCTGATACAGGGGAAACCTGGAAACACCATATATTTT	CASSLIQGKPGNTIYF
few	TRBD1	TRBV5-4	TRBJ2-3	TGTGCCAGCAGGCTAGGGACAGGGGGAGAAGATACGCAGTATTTT	CASRLGTGGEDTQYF
.	.	TRBV5-1	TRBJ1-2	TGCGCCAGCAGCTTGGGACGCGGCGAGGGCTACACCTTC	CASSLGRGEGYTF
.	.	TRBV12-5	TRBJ2-1	TGTGCTAGTGGTCAAGGGGGTTTATCTATCAATGAGCAGTTCTTC	CASGQGGLSINEQFF
.	.	TRBV10-2	TRBJ2-3	TGCGCCAGCACCGGCGGGGGCGGGGATACGCAGTATTTT	CASTGGGGDTQYF
once	.	TRBV10-2	TRBJ2-1	TGCGCCAGCGGTTGGAGCTCCTACAATGAGCAGTTCTTC	CASGWSSYNEQFF
once	.	TRBV6-5	TRBJ1-3	TGTGCCAGCAGATGGACAGTTAGCTCTGGAAACACCATATATTTT	CASRWTVSSGNTIYF
.	.	TRBV6-5	TRBJ2-3	TGTGCCAGCAGTTACCCCGAGGATACGCAGTATTTT	CASSYPEDTQYF
.	TRBD2	TRBV5-1	TRBJ2-5	TGCGCCAGCACCCTAGCGGGAGTGGGGTACCAAGAGACCCAGTACTTC	CASTLAGVGYQETQYF
.	TRBD1	TRBV5-4	TRBJ2-7	TGTGCCAGCAGCTTAGGACAGGGGGGTTCCTACGAGCAGTACTTC	CASSLGQGGSYEQYF
.	.	TRBV18	TRBJ2-1	TGTGCCAGCTCACAAGGGGGTTACAATGAGCAGTTCTTC	CASSQGGYNEQFF
few	TRBD1	TRBV18	TRBJ1-2	TGTGCCAGCTCACCAGTCGGGACAGGCTATGGCTACACCTTC	CASSPVGTGYGYTF
.	.	TRBV29-1	TRBJ1-5	TGCAGCGTTGCCGGGGACAATCAGCCCCAGCATTTT	CSVAGDNQPQHF
.	TRBD1	TRBV6-4	TRBJ2-7	TGTGCCAGCAGGAAGTTGACAGGGGGCTTGGGCTACGAGCAGTACTTC	CASRKLTGGLGYEQYF
.	TRBD1	TRBV5-1	TRBJ1-4	TGCGCCAGCAGCTTGGGGAAACAGGGGTCTAATGAAAAACTGTTTTTT	CASSLGKQGSNEKLFF
once	TRBD1	TRBV28	TRBJ1-4	TGTGCCAGCAGTACCCCCGACAGGGCTAATGAAAAACTGTTTTTT	CASSTPDRANEKLFF
.	.	TRBV5-4	TRBJ1-2	TGTGCCAGCAGCTATACGGACAGCGCCAAACTTGGCTACACCTTC	CASSYTDSAKLGYTF
.	.	TRBV27	TRBJ2-1	TGTGCCAGTCAACAGGGTGAGGGGTACAATGAGCAGTTCTTC	CASQQGEGYNEQFF
once	.	TRBV7-6	TRBJ2-3	TGTGCCAGCAGCTTAGTAGGTCAGCGGGCCACAGATACGCAGTATTTT	CASSLVGQRATDTQYF
.	TRBD1	TRBV2	TRBJ2-7	TGTGCCAGCAATTCCGGACAGGGGTACGAGCAGTACTTC	CASNSGQGYEQYF
few	.	TRBV11-2	TRBJ1-5	TGTGCCAGCAGCTTAGGACAGGTCAATCAGCCCCAGCATTTT	CASSLGQVNQPQHF
once	.	TRBV27	TRBJ2-7	TGTGCCAGCAGTACCCAGGCGCAGGGTTACTACGAGCAGTACTTC	CASSTQAQGYYEQYF
.	TRBD1	TRBV6-6	TRBJ1-4	TGTGCCAGCAGGGACAGGGGATTGCAAAAACTGTTTTTT	CASRDRGLQKLFF
.	.	TRBV12-5	TRBJ1-5	TGTGCTAGCACCGAGGGGGGGGCAAGCTGGAGACAGCCCCAGCATTTT	CASTEGGASWRQPQHF
.	TRBD1	TRBV2	TRBJ2-7	TGTGCCAGCAACCCGGGACAGAGCTCCTACGAGCAGTACTTC	CASNPGQSSYEQYF
.	.	TRBV4-2	TRBJ2-5	TGTGCCAGCAGCCAAGATCGGGTGGAGACCCAGTACTTC	CASSQDRVETQYF
once	.	TRBV6-5	TRBJ1-1	TGTGCCAGCAGTTACTCAGTGGGGGAGGACACTGAAGCTTTCTTT	CASSYSVGEDTEAFF
.	.	TRBV6-1	TRBJ1-1	TGTGCCAGCCCGAGACAATCGGTGAACACTGAAGCTTTCTTT	CASPRQSVNTEAFF
.	TRBD1	TRBV6-5	TRBJ1-4	TGTGCCAGCAGTCCAGGGGGCGGAAAACTGTTTTTT	CASSPGGGKLFF
.	.	TRBV9	TRBJ2-7	TGTGCCAGCAGCGTAGCTCCCCAGGCACCCGAGCAGTACTTC	CASSVAPQAPEQYF
few	.	TRBV7-2	TRBJ2-2	TGTGCCAGCAGCTTGGGAGAAGCCACCGGGGAGCTGTTTTTT	CASSLGEATGELFF
once	TRBD1	TRBV5-1	TRBJ2-4	TGCGCCAGCAGCTTGATCGGCAGTACAGGGGACATTCAGTACTTC	CASSLIGSTGDIQYF
.	TRBD1	TRBV5-1	TRBJ2-7	TGCGCCAGCAGCCCCGGACAGGGTAGAACGTCCTACGAGCAGTACTTC	CASSPGQGRTSYEQYF
.	.	TRBV7-6	TRBJ2-7	TGTGCCAGCAGCTTGCTACGGGGGTACTACGAGCAGTACTTC	CASSLLRGYYEQYF